The 18 T cell receptor beta chains presented below share a single source sample, sequenced in a study of cytomegalovirus exposure and HLA in healthy donors. It was with 60 Vbeta and 13 Jbeta primers that the PCR ran. The data were produced by immunoSEQ multiplex PCR, yet TCRdb's version contains in-frame clones alone and is incomplete. This repertoire shows around 99,000 clones, around 78% found once; its top ten account for about 8%. Sequenced sample: PBMCs. These receptors were obtained from a young man in good health and CMV-seronegative.

This clone was found a few times. V gene TRBV4-2 combines with J gene TRBJ2-1, with 10 bases matching TRBD2. CDR1 and CDR2 (germline): LGHNA, YNFKEQ. CDR3 length: 17 residues. Losses at the gene ends were 0 bases for V and 2 bases for J; bases not matched to a gene: 4. In nucleotides, the CDR3 is TGTGCCAGCAGCCAAGAACCTCTAGCGGGAGCCTACAATGAGCAGTTCTTC. Encoded protein: CASSQEPLAGAYNEQFF.

The table lists this clone with a few counts. This chain joins TRBV11-2 and TRBJ1-1; possible D gene TRBD1, 5 bases. The CDR3 is 13 amino acids. The V gene's germline CDR1 is SGHAT and CDR2 FQNNGV. The V and J ends lost 0 bases and 7 bases respectively, with 9 bases between them. The CDR3 DNA is TGTGCCAGCAGCTTAGATCGTAGGGGTGAAGCTTTCTTT. Its translation: CASSLDRRGEAFF.

This clone was seen a few times. The chain is built from TRBV25-1 and TRBJ1-1; 7 bases are a match to TRBD1. Germline CDR1 reads MGHDK; CDR2 reads SYGVNS. Trimming removed 3 bases from V and 4 bases from J; junction bases left unmatched: 14. This CDR3 has 17 residues. The CDR3, as DNA: TGTGCCAGCAGTGAGGCCGGACCCCGACAGGGAGGCACTGAAGCTTTCTTT. Residues: CASSEAGPRQGGTEAFF.

J is TRBJ2-1 and V is TRBV6-5; D is ambiguous. Per the germline V gene, CDR1 is MNHEY and CDR2 is SVGAGI. Between the trimmed V and J ends, which lost 0 bases and 4 bases, there was a span of 10 bases. This CDR3 is 15 amino acids long. The DNA for the CDR3 is TGTGCCAGCAGTTACTCCAGAATCTCATACAATGAGCAGTTCTTC. It translates to CASSYSRISYNEQFF.

This chain links TRBV6-1 with TRBJ2-1; 12 positions match TRBD2. The CDR3 runs to 17 residues. Germline values: CDR1 MNHNS, CDR2 SASEGT. Unmatched junction bases numbered 9, after V lost 0 bases and J lost 9 bases. CDR3 region: CASSEAGLAGGPFEQFF. The CDR3 DNA reads TGTGCCAGCAGTGAAGCCGGGCTAGCGGGGGGGCCTTTTGAGCAGTTCTTC.

The chain recombines TRBV5-1 with TRBJ2-7; TRBD2 matches at 9 bases. The CDR3 covers 16 residues. The V and J ends lost 0 bases and 2 bases, in that order; junction bases with no gene match: 6. From germline, CDR1 is SGHRS and CDR2 YFSETQ. The CDR3 coding sequence is TGCGCCAGCAGCTTGGCCGCTAGCGGGAACGCCTACGAGCAGTACTTC. It translates to CASSLAASGNAYEQYF.

The chain has TRBV7-2 and TRBJ2-2, with 12 positions matching TRBD2. The CDR3 length is 16 residues. Looked up from germline, CDR1 is SGHTA and CDR2 is FQGNSA. The junction had 4 bases not matched to a gene; V was cut back by 5 bases and J by 3 bases. DNA of the CDR3: TGTGCCAGCAGCCCGGGGACTAGCGGGTACACCGGGGAGCTGTTTTTT. Its translation is CASSPGTSGYTGELFF.

With respect to this clone: One end of the junction does not line up with germline, which may come from a read error. This chain uses TRBV7-9 with TRBJ1-2, with a tentative D call TRBD1 (6 bases). CDR3 length: 19 residues. Germline V CDR1 and CDR2: SEHNR, FQNEAQ (reference sequence). CDR3 in DNA: TGTTCCAGCAGTCCAGGGGCAGTACAGGCTAGTCGACGGAACTATGGCTACACCTTC. Its translation is CSSSPGAVQASRRNYGYTF.

The chain recombines TRBV6-5 with TRBJ1-2; no clear D. The V gene's germline CDR1 is MNHEY and CDR2 SVGAGI. The CDR3 runs to 14 residues. Trimming took 5 bases from V and 4 from J, leaving 14 bases between them. In DNA, the CDR3 is TGTGCCAGCAGTCAATCCGGGATGTCCTATGGCTACACCTTC. Translating it yields CASSQSGMSYGYTF.

The V call is TRBV10-3, the J call TRBJ1-2; TRBD1 aligns across 8 bases. The J segment lost 5 bases and the V segment lost 10 bases, leaving 21 bases of the junction unmatched. There are 17 residues in the CDR3. From germline, CDR1 is ENHRY and CDR2 SYGVKD. This chain's CDR3 is CATRGGQGAVALYGYTF. CDR3 nucleotides: TGTGCCACCCGAGGTGGGCAGGGGGCGGTCGCGCTTTATGGCTACACCTTC.

The chain employs TRBV9 and TRBJ2-3, with D possibly being TRBD1 (6 bases). The germline V gene encodes CDR1 SGDLS and CDR2 YYNGEE. V was pared by 0 bases and J by 4 bases, with 6 bases between. This CDR3 spans 13 amino acids. The CDR3 reads CASSVGGPDTQYF. CDR3 DNA sequence: TGTGCCAGCAGCGTAGGGGGGCCAGATACGCAGTATTTT.

This clone was detected only once. The rearrangement links TRBV11-2 to TRBJ2-1; TRBD2 matches 9 bases. With V trimmed by 5 bases and J by 6 bases, 11 bases remained unmatched. The germline V gene has CDR1 SGHAT and CDR2 FQNNGV. CDR3 length: 16 amino acids. Here the CDR3 DNA reads TGTGCCAGCAGCCCCAGGGTGGCGGGAGGGGGCAATGAGCAGTTCTTC. Amino acid sequence: CASSPRVAGGGNEQFF.

This clone was seen more than once but under ten times. The J gene is TRBJ2-1, the V gene TRBV27; 10 positions agree with TRBD2. The CDR3 contains 16 residues. V trimming: 2 bases; J trimming: 3 bases; junction bases outside the gene matches: 4. The germline V gene has CDR1 MNHEY and CDR2 SMNVEV (reference sequence). The CDR3 DNA is TGTGCCAGCAGTTTACTAGCGGGGGCCCTCTACAATGAGCAGTTCTTC. Protein: CASSLLAGALYNEQFF.

The chain has TRBV5-5 and TRBJ2-1, with 9 positions matching TRBD1. This CDR3 is built from 15 residues. V gave up 1 base and J gave up 7 bases; unmatched junction bases: 6. Germline V gene data show CDR1 as SGHKS and CDR2 as YYEKEE (reference sequence). The chain's CDR3 is CASSLTQGAGNEQFF. As DNA, the CDR3 is TGTGCCAGCAGCTTGACACAGGGGGCGGGTAATGAGCAGTTCTTC. The complete variable domain, with remaining parts taken from reference TRBV5-5 and TRBJ2-1, reads DAGVTQSPTHLIKTRGQQVTLRCSPISGHKSVSWYQQVLGQGPQFIFQYYEKEERGRGNFPDRFSARQFPNYSSELNVNALLLGDSALYLCASSLTQGAGNEQFFGPGTRLTVL.

The genes are TRBV28 and TRBJ1-2; no clear D gene. The germline V and J ends were trimmed by 1 base and 0 bases, with 9 bases remaining between them. The CDR3 sequence is 15 residues long. Germline-derived CDR1 and CDR2 are MDHEN and SYDVKM. CDR3 bases: TGTGCCAGCAGTTTATTAGTCAAGACTAACTATGGCTACACCTTC. Protein: CASSLLVKTNYGYTF.

CDR3: CASSNLFRGGTEAFF. The CDR3, as DNA: TGTGCCAGCAGTAACCTGTTCAGGGGAGGGACTGAAGCTTTCTTT. This chain joins TRBV6-5 and TRBJ1-1; D might be TRBD1 (6 bases). The CDR3 consists of 15 residues. Trimming removed 5 bases at V and 5 bases at J, with 18 bases between. Per germline, CDR1 MNHEY and CDR2 SVGAGI.

The V and J genes are TRBV29-1 and TRBJ2-1, with D perhaps TRBD1 (6 bases). Trimming pared 4 bases from V and 5 bases from J, leaving 12 bases between. The germline V gene encodes CDR1 SQVTM and CDR2 ANQGSEA. The length of the CDR3 is 13 residues. The CDR3 protein is CSVVRGGNNEQFF. The CDR3 DNA sequence: TGCAGCGTTGTCCGTGGGGGCAACAATGAGCAGTTCTTC.

This chain joins TRBV14 and TRBJ2-3; TRBD1 matches 7 bases. Germline V gives CDR1 SGHDN, CDR2 FVKESK. The CDR3 is made up of 13 amino acids. Trimming removed 5 bases from V and 4 bases from J; junction bases left unmatched: 3. The CDR3 spells CASSYRGADTQYF. CDR3 nucleotides: TGTGCCAGCAGCTACAGGGGTGCAGATACGCAGTATTTT.